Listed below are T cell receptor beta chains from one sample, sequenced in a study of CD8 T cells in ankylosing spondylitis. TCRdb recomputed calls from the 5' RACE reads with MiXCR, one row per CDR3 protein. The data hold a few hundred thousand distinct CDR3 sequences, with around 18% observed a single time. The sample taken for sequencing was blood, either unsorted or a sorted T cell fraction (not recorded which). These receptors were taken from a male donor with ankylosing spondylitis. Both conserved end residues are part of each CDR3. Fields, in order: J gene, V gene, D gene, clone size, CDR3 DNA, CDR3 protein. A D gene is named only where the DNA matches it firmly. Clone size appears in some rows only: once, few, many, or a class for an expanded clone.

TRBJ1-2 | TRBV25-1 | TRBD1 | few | TGTGCCAGCCGGGACAGGGGGCAAGGCTACACCTTC | CASRDRGQGYTF
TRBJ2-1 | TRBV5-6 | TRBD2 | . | TGTGCCAGCAGCCCTAGCGGGAGGCCCGGGGATGAGCAGTTCTTC | CASSPSGRPGDEQFF
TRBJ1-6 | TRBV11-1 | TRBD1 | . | TGTGCCAGCAGCTCTTGGCCCGGGACAGGGGGCTACGAGGGGAATTCACCCCTCCACTTT | CASSSWPGTGGYEGNSPLHF
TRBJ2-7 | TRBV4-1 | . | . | TGCGCCAGCAGCCAAGAGTTCAGCCCGCACGAGCAGTACTTC | CASSQEFSPHEQYF
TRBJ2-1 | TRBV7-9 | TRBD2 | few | TGTGCCAGCAGCTCCCTAGCGGATTCCTACAATGAGCAGTTCTTC | CASSSLADSYNEQFF
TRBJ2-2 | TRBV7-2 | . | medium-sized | TGTGCCAGCAGCTCAGTGAACACCGGGGAGCTGTTTTTT | CASSSVNTGELFF
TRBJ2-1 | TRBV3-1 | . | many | TGTGCCAGCGCGTCGAGGGACTCGGACAATGAGCAGTTCTTC | CASASRDSDNEQFF
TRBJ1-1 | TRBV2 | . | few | TGTGCCAGCAAGCAGGACAGTAACACTGAAGCTTTCTTT | CASKQDSNTEAFF
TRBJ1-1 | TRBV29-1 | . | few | TGCAGCGCCCAGCCCACGGGGCAGAATTCACATGAAGCTTTCTTT | CSAQPTGQNSHEAFF
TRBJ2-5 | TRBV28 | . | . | TGTGCCAGCAGTTCCTTCCTCCCACCGGGACAATTACATTACCAAGAGACCCAGTACTTC | CASSSFLPPGQLHYQETQYF
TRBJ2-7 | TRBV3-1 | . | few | TGTGCCAGCAGCCAAGATCACACAGGGCTGACCTACGAGCAGTACTTC | CASSQDHTGLTYEQYF
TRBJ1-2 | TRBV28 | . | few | TGTGCCAGCAGTTTATGGGAGGCGGGCTACACCTTC | CASSLWEAGYTF
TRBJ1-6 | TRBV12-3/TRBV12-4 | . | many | TGTGCCAGCACCCCCGACAGGTTAAATTCACCCCTCCACTTT | CASTPDRLNSPLHF
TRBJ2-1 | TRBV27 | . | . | TGTGCCAGCAGTTTATCTAGGGACCATGAGCAGTTCTTC | CASSLSRDHEQFF
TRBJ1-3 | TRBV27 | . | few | TGTGCCAGCAGTTTTCAGGCTGGAAACACCATATATTTT | CASSFQAGNTIYF
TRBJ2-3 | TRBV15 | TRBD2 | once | TGTGCCACCCAGCGGACTAGCGGGGGGGCAGATACGCAGTATTTT | CATQRTSGGADTQYF
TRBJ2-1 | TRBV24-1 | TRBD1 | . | TGTGCCACCAGTGATTTTTCAGGGGGTGGTGAGCAGTTCTTC | CATSDFSGGGEQFF